What follows is one T cell receptor beta chain and its context. The entry originates in a study of blood T cell repertoires in COVID-19. Whole-study context: Researchers got acute and convalescent COVID-19 samples from the United States, Italy and Spain. PBMCs, B-cell-depleted T cells, or T cells were the source of the cDNA or gDNA that made up the material.

The germline gives CDR1 GTSNPN, CDR2 SVGIG (reference sequence). The CDR3 loop spans 13 amino acids. V lost 3 bases, J lost 2 bases, and 8 bases lay in between. As originally analysed: Researchers report that nucleated cell counts were estimated from reference gene primer amplification. Generated by immunoSEQ multiplex PCR, the TCRdb table keeps only in-frame clones and is missing some. V and J calls and clone size are given by that table; D and trimming were obtained from the DNA. The sample has about 280,000 clones, around 87% seen once. The sequence derives from a woman in her 30s who had recovered from COVID-19. Sequencing was carried out using peripheral blood. This chain uses TRBV30 with TRBJ1-3, with a possible D match to TRBD1 (6 bases). The CDR3 DNA follows: TGTGCCTGGAGACAGGGAGCTGGAAACACCATATATTTT. Amino acid sequence: CAWRQGAGNTIYF.